This T cell receptor beta chain was observed in a study of shared clonotypes between healthy human individuals. Study conclusions and caveats: Some clonotypes were shared by all four sorted-subset donors, while others were not shared. The non-shared ones had lower generation probabilities than the shared ones. Shared across a few donors were 4% to 6% of the naive CD4 clonotypes.

The method was immunoSEQ multiplex PCR; TCRdb's version includes in-frame clones alone and lacks a portion of them. The repertoire holds about 2,200,000 clones, with under 95% as singletons. As to this clone: The antigen is unknown.

The length of the CDR3 is 12 residues. Trimming at V came to 8 bases and at J to 8 bases, leaving 6 bases not matched to a gene. Germline assignment: CDR1 MDHEN and CDR2 SYDVKM. Terminally differentiated effector memory CD45RA+ cells were excluded by CCR7 positive selection of CD45RO-negative cells. The TCR was taken from a man younger than 35 in good health. Some clones in this sample may be carry-over from other donors' samples. Sequenced material: naive CD8+ T cells from PBMCs. V gene TRBV28 combines with J gene TRBJ1-2; 9 nucleotides align to TRBD1. CDR3 DNA sequence: TGTGCCAGCGGGGACAGGGAAGGCGGCTACACCTTC. Protein sequence: CASGDREGGYTF.